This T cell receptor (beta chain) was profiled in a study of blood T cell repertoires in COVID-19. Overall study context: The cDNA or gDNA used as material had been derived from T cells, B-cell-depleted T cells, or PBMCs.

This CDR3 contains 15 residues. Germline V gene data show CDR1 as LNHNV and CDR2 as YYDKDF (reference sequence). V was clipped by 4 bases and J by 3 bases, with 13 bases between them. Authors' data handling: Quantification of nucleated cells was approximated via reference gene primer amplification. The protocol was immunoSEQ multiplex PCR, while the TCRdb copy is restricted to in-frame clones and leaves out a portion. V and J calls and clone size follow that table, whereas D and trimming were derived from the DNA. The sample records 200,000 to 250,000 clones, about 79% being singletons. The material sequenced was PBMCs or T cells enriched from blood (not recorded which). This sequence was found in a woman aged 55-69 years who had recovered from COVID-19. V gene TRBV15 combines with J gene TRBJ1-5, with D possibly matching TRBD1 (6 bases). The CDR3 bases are TGTGCCACCAGCAATGGACAGACAAACAATCAGCCCCAGCATTTT. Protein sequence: CATSNGQTNNQPQHF. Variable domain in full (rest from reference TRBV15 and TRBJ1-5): DAMVIQNPRYQVTQFGKPVTLSCSQTLNHNVMYWYQQKSSQAPKLLFHYYDKDFNNEADTPDNFQSRRPNTSFCFLDIRSPGLGDTAMYLCATSNGQTNNQPQHFGDGTRLSIL.